The present entry profiles one T cell receptor beta chain with its context. This CDR3 region has 14 residues. V dropped 1 base and J dropped 6 bases, with 12 bases sitting between them. Per germline, CDR1 LGHDT and CDR2 YNNKEL (reference sequence). The data belong to a study of blood T cell repertoires in COVID-19. In the study overall: Donors in the United States, Italy and Spain gave samples during acute or convalescent COVID-19. Nucleic acid was either cDNA or gDNA, and it came from T cells, B-cell-depleted T cells, or PBMCs.

Clones were sequenced by immunoSEQ multiplex PCR, and TCRdb holds only the in-frame ones, with some missing. Of some 89,000 clones listed, roughly four fifths are singletons. The chain carries TRBV3-1 (or the pseudogene TRBV3-2) and TRBJ1-1, with D possibly TRBD1 on 6 matching bases. The source material was peripheral blood. The source is a woman older than 75 with acute or convalescent COVID-19. The CDR3 region is CASSQVDRHPEAFF. CDR3 in DNA: TGTGCCAGCAGCCAAGTCGACAGGCACCCTGAAGCTTTCTTT.